The entry below describes one T cell receptor beta chain. Its target is unknown. Patients were aged median 11.6 years with disease lasting median around 7 years. The sample comes from a study of synovial regulatory T cells in juvenile arthritis. Whole-study results and caveats: Largely private between patients, iaTreg TCR repertoires showed partial overlap with synovial Teff and blood CPL repertoires. Synovial Tregs shared more CDR3 sequences with iaTregs than other blood Tregs.

Measured with immunoSEQ multiplex PCR; TCRdb has only the in-frame clones, and not every one. This sample contains 8,000 to 10,000 clones. Germline loops: CDR1 SNHLY, CDR2 FYNNEI. The CDR3 totals 14 residues. The DNA is unrecorded. The chain joins TRBV2 to TRBJ2-7; TCRdb indicates TRBD2, and absent DNA this call remains unverified. This sequence originates from a donor younger than 30 with juvenile idiopathic arthritis. The specimen was Treg cells from blood. As to subset: remaining (HLA-DR-negative) circulating blood Treg cells. The CDR3 loop is CASSVERVSYEQYF.